The next 26 T cell receptor beta chains were all read from a single sample in a study of breast tumors, draining lymph nodes, adjacent tissues. Breast cancer patients provided tissue from their axillary draining lymph nodes. TCRdb reprocessed the multiplex PCR reads via MiXCR and lists one record per CDR3 protein. The sample has around 130,000 distinct CDR3 sequences, less than 20% seen once. The material sequenced was axillary lymph node tissue. The source is a female donor with breast cancer. Some clones in this sample may be carry-over from other donors' samples.

Worth noting for this clonotype: This may arise from a read error, as a much more abundant clone is one base away. The chain joins TRBV20-1 to TRBJ1-5, with TRBD1 identical over 10 bases. Germline CDR1 reads DFQATT; CDR2 reads SNEGSKA (reference sequence). This CDR3 is 16 amino acids long. This CDR3 is CGARDPGQGDSKPQHF. In nucleotides, the CDR3 is TGCGGTGCTAGAGACCCTGGACAGGGGGACAGCAAACCCCAGCATTTT.

The chain is built from TRBV28 and TRBJ1-2, with TRBD1 matching 9 bases. J lost 4 bases, V lost 6 bases, and 3 bases had no gene match. The germline gives CDR1 MDHEN, CDR2 SYDVKM. This CDR3 comprises 13 residues. CDR3 DNA: TGTGCCAGCAGCACAGGGGGCGGCTATGGCTACACCTTC. Its protein is CASSTGGGYGYTF.

J is TRBJ1-2 and V is TRBV18; 9 bases align to TRBD1. This CDR3 comprises 16 residues. The germline CDR1 and CDR2 sequences are KGHSH and LQKENI. The trim removed 3 bases at V and 8 bases at J, leaving 13 bases unmatched. The CDR3 spells CASSPRWDREEGGYTF. In DNA, the CDR3 is TGTGCCAGCTCACCGAGATGGGACAGGGAGGAAGGCGGCTACACCTTC. The whole variable domain, remainder taken from reference TRBV18 and TRBJ1-2, is NAGVMQNPRHLVRRRGQEARLRCSPMKGHSHVYWYRQLPEEGLKFMVYLQKENIIDESGMPKERFSAEFPKEGPSILRIQQVVRGDSAAYFCASSPRWDREEGGYTFGSGTRLTVV.

The rearrangement joins TRBV15 to TRBJ2-3; 9 bases align to TRBD2. The CDR3 covers 14 residues. V lost 6 bases and J lost 4; bases outside the gene matches: 5. In germline, CDR1 is LNHNV, CDR2 YYDKDF (reference sequence). The DNA for the CDR3 is TGTGCCACCAGATTAGCGGGAGTCTCAGATACGCAGTATTTT. It encodes CATRLAGVSDTQYF. Looking up the rest from reference TRBV15 and TRBJ2-3 gives the full variable domain: DAMVIQNPRYQVTQFGKPVTLSCSQTLNHNVMYWYQQKSSQAPKLLFHYYDKDFNNEADTPDNFQSRRPNTSFCFLDIRSPGLGDTAMYLCATRLAGVSDTQYFGPGTRLTVL.

Turning to this clonotype: Possible read error: a much larger clone is one base away. V is TRBV20-1 and J is TRBJ1-3; D not certain. CDR3 length equals 14 residues. Trimming shortened V by 7 bases and J by 2 bases, and 15 bases separated the two germline ends. The V gene's germline CDR1 is DFQATT and CDR2 SNEGSKA (reference sequence). DNA of the CDR3: TGCAGTGTTAGCGGGCGCCGGACTGGAAACACCATATATTTT. Amino acid sequence: CSVSGRRTGNTIYF.

The chain employs TRBV2 and TRBJ2-2; 11 bases line up with TRBD2. V lost 7 bases, J lost 0 bases, and 7 bases stayed unmatched. Germline CDR1 reads SNHLY; CDR2 reads FYNNEI. CDR3 length: 17 amino acids. CDR3 region: CASTFSGRESNTGELFF. DNA of the CDR3: TGTGCCAGCACCTTTAGCGGGAGGGAATCGAACACCGGGGAGCTGTTTTTT.

In this sample, this clonotype turned up many times. The chain carries TRBV7-9 and TRBJ2-5; D perhaps matches TRBD2 (6 bases). V was cut by 6 bases and J by 9 bases, with 14 bases left in between. The CDR3 is 12 residues long. Germline V gives CDR1 SEHNR, CDR2 FQNEAQ (reference sequence). DNA of the CDR3: TGTGCCAGCAGTCCTACTTGGGAGGCCCAGTACTTC. Translated: CASSPTWEAQYF.

This clonotype was counted ten times or more. This chain joins TRBV5-1 and TRBJ2-1; D may be TRBD1 or TRBD2 (5 bases each). Germline CDR1 and CDR2: SGHRS and YFSETQ. The CDR3 runs to 14 residues. V shed 3 bases and J shed 2 bases, with 9 bases lying between them. CDR3 residues: CASSSGAAYNEQFF. For the CDR3, the DNA is TGCGCCAGCAGCTCCGGGGCGGCCTACAATGAGCAGTTCTTC.

This clonotype came up many times. The chain uses TRBV5-1 and TRBJ2-2; 10 nucleotides agree with TRBD1. The CDR3 is 16 residues long. The J segment lost 6 bases and the V segment lost 4 bases, leaving 9 bases of the junction unmatched. Germline V gives CDR1 SGHRS, CDR2 YFSETQ. This chain's CDR3 is CASSHSGTGVPGELFF. The CDR3 DNA sequence: TGCGCCAGCAGCCACTCCGGGACAGGGGTACCCGGGGAGCTGTTTTTT. Using reference TRBV5-1 and TRBJ2-2 for the parts outside the CDR3, the full variable domain is KAGVTQTPRYLIKTRGQQVTLSCSPISGHRSVSWYQQTPGQGLQFLFEYFSETQRNKGNFPGRFSGRQFSNSRSEMNVSTLELGDSALYLCASSHSGTGVPGELFFGEGSRLTVL.

The sample holds many counts of this clonotype. J is TRBJ2-3 and V is TRBV6-1; D unresolved. The ends were cut back, 6 bases at V and 7 bases at J, with 14 bases in the middle. The CDR3 extends over 13 amino acids. CDR1 is MNHNS, CDR2 SASEGT, per germline. CDR3 coding DNA: TGTGCCAGCAGGGGATCGTTGGCCTATACGCAGTATTTT. Amino acids: CASRGSLAYTQYF.

A note on this clonotype: This may come from a read error, since a much larger clone is one base off. The chain couples TRBV4-2 to TRBJ2-7; a weak D match, TRBD2 (7 bases). Trimming took 0 bases from V and 5 from J, leaving 17 bases between them. Germline-derived CDR1 and CDR2 are LGHNA and YNFKEQ. The CDR3 is 16 amino acids. This chain's CDR3 is CASSQDVGGGIHEQYF. DNA of the CDR3: TGTGCCAGCAGCCAAGACGTTGGGGGGGGCATACACGAGCAGTACTTC.

Points on this clonotype: Being one base from a much bigger clone, this may be a read error. The rearrangement uses TRBV6-6 and TRBJ2-7; TRBD2 aligns across 9 bases. Germline assignment: CDR1 MNHNY and CDR2 SVGAGI (reference sequence). The CDR3 loop spans 16 amino acids. The CDR3 region is CASSSSPGTSPHEQCF. CDR3 DNA: TGTGCCAGCAGTTCGTCCCCCGGGACTAGCCCACACGAGCAGTGCTTC.

This clonotype was picked up many times. The rearrangement links TRBV7-9 to TRBJ2-3, with a possible D match to TRBD2 (6 bases). V was trimmed by 4 bases and J by 1 base, leaving 12 bases between them. The V gene's germline CDR1 is SEHNR and CDR2 FQNEAQ (reference sequence). The CDR3 runs to 15 residues. The CDR3 DNA follows: TGTGCCAGCAGCTGGCGGGGCCGAGGCACAGATACGCAGTATTTT. Protein product: CASSWRGRGTDTQYF.

Note on this clonotype: A single base separates this from a much larger clone, so it may be a read error. V gene TRBV6-5 combines with J gene TRBJ2-1, with a weak D call TRBD2 (6 bases). Per the germline V gene, CDR1 is MNHEY and CDR2 is SVGAGI. This CDR3 comprises 14 residues. Here the CDR3 reads CASGRGLQKNEQLF. DNA for the CDR3: TGTGCCAGCGGTCGAGGACTACAGAAGAATGAGCAGCTCTTC.

J is TRBJ2-2 and V is TRBV12-3 or TRBV12-4; D is uncertain. V was cut by 5 bases and J by 4 bases, with 11 bases left in between. This CDR3 has 14 residues. The CDR3 protein is CASSPRQVTGELFF. The CDR3 DNA sequence: TGTGCCAGCAGTCCAAGACAAGTCACCGGGGAGCTGTTTTTT.

V usage is TRBV30 and J usage is TRBJ1-1; no definite D call. Germline lookup yields CDR1 GTSNPN and CDR2 SVGIG (reference sequence). The V and J ends lost 2 bases and 5 bases respectively, with 6 bases between them. CDR3 length: 11 amino acids. DNA for the CDR3: TGTGCCTGGAGTTTGGGTACTGAAGCTTTCTTT. Amino acids: CAWSLGTEAFF. The complete variable domain, with remaining parts taken from reference TRBV30 and TRBJ1-1, reads SQTIHQWPATLVQPVGSPLSLECTVEGTSNPNLYWYRQAAGRGLQLLFYSVGIGQISSEVPQNLSASRPQDRQFILSSKKLLLSDSGFYLCAWSLGTEAFFGQGTRLTVV.

This clonotype was counted at least ten times. The J gene is TRBJ2-1, the V gene TRBV2, with TRBD1 as a possible D gene (6 bases). Trimming left V 5 bases short and J 4 bases short, with 18 bases between. Germline V gene data show CDR1 as SNHLY and CDR2 as FYNNEI. The CDR3 extends over 16 amino acids. CDR3 bases: TGTGCCAGCAGTTACCAACAGGGCAGATGGTACAATGAGCAGTTCTTC. It codes for CASSYQQGRWYNEQFF.

This clonotype showed up just a few times. The chain links TRBV1 to TRBJ1-5. TRBV1 is noted as a pseudogene. CDR3 length equals 8 residues. Here the CDR3 reads CSDQPQHF. For the CDR3, the DNA is TGTTCGGATCAGCCCCAGCATTTT.

Of note for this clonotype: A read error may explain this, as a much larger clone is one base away. The gene calls are TRBV5-1 and TRBJ2-1; D is uncertain. Trimming removed 3 bases from V and 2 bases from J, with 12 bases in between. Germline V gives CDR1 SGHRS, CDR2 YFSETQ. This CDR3 contains 15 residues. The CDR3 protein is CASSSEIQPYNEQFF. In DNA form, the CDR3 reads TGCGCCAGCAGCTCGGAAATACAACCCTACAATGAGCAGTTCTTC.

V is TRBV12-3 or TRBV12-4 and J is TRBJ2-7; 8 positions agree with TRBD2. After removal of 2 bases from V and 2 bases from J, the junction contained 11 bases not matched to a gene. The CDR3 covers 17 residues. CDR3 region: CASSLNSGGGRAYEQYF. CDR3 bases: TGTGCCAGCAGTTTAAATTCCGGGGGGGGCAGGGCCTACGAGCAGTACTTC.

As concerns this clonotype: A much larger clone is a single base away; this may be a read error. CDR3 protein: CVSSPEREFLDEQYF. In DNA form, the CDR3 reads TGTGTCAGCAGCCCGGAGCGGGAGTTCCTAGACGAGCAGTACTTC. V and J are TRBV3-1 and TRBJ2-7, with 8 bases that match TRBD2. The CDR3 contains 15 residues. Germline V gene lookup returns CDR1 LGHDT and CDR2 YNNKEL (reference sequence).

The V gene is TRBV12-3 or TRBV12-4, the J gene TRBJ1-5; 7 bases are shared with TRBD1. With 6 bases clipped from V and 0 bases from J, the junction kept 8 bases outside the gene matches. The CDR3 has 16 amino acids. The CDR3 is CASRQGIGASNQPQHF. The CDR3 DNA reads TGTGCCAGCAGACAGGGGATTGGCGCTAGCAATCAGCCCCAGCATTTT.

This clonotype was seen ten or more times. The rearrangement uses TRBV4-2 and TRBJ2-5; a possible D gene is TRBD2 (6 bases). Trimming cost V 0 bases and J 7 bases, with 15 bases left between them. Germline V gives CDR1 LGHNA, CDR2 YNFKEQ. The CDR3 runs to 15 residues. As DNA, the CDR3 is TGTGCCAGCAGCCAAGATCTTCCGGGGGTGGGGACCCAGTACTTC. Its translation is CASSQDLPGVGTQYF.

This clonotype was seen at least ten times. The genes are TRBV5-1 and TRBJ2-1; 9 bases are shared with TRBD1. This CDR3 has 15 amino acids. The germline CDR1 and CDR2 sequences are SGHRS and YFSETQ. V lost 1 base to trimming and J lost 9 bases; unmatched junction nucleotides: 8. The DNA for the CDR3 is TGCGCCAGCAGCTTGACCCCCGGGACAGGGTTTGAGCAGTTCTTC. It specifies CASSLTPGTGFEQFF.

There are many counts of this clonotype. The gene calls are TRBV6-1 and TRBJ2-3; D unclear. CDR3 length equals 13 residues. Trimming left V 2 bases short and J 1 base short, with 4 bases between. Germline V gene data show CDR1 as MNHNS and CDR2 as SASEGT. The CDR3 sequence: CASSEYRTDTQYF. CDR3 coding DNA: TGTGCCAGCAGTGAATATCGCACAGATACGCAGTATTTT.

This clonotype was observed at least ten times. The junction does not match germline at one end; this may be a read error. CDR3 bases: TGTGCCAGCAGCTCCCCCGCCGGGACTAGCGGGAGGTTGCACTTC. Protein product: CASSSPAGTSGRLHF. The chain uses TRBV7-2 and TRBJ2-7; 15 bases are a match to TRBD2. This CDR3 spans 15 amino acids. Germline-derived CDR1 and CDR2 are SGHTA and FQGNSA.